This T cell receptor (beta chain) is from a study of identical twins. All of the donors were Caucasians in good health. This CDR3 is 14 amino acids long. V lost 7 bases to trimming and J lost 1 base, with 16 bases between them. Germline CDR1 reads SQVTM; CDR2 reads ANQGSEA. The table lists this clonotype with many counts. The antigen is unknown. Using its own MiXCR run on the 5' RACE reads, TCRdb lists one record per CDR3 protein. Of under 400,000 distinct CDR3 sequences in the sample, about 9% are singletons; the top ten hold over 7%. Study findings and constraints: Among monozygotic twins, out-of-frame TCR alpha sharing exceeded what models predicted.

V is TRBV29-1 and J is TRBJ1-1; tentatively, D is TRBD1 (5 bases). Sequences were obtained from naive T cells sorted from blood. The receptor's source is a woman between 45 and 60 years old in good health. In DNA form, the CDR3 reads TGCAGCGGTATCCCCGGGACGCCGAACACTGAAGCTTTCTTT. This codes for CSGIPGTPNTEAFF.